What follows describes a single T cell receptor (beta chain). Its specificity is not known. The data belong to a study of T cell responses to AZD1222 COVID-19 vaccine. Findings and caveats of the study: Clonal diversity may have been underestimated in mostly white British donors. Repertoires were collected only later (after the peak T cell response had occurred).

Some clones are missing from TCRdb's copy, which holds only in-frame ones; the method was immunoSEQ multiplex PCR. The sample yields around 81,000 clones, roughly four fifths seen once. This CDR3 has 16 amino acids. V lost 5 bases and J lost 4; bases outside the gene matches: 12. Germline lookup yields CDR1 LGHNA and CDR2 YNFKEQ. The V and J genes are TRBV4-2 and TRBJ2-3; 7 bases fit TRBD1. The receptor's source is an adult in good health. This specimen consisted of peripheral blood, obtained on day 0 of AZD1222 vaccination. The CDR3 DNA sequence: TGTGCCAGCAGCGACCGACAGGGAGCCCCCCCAGATACGCAGTATTTT. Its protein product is CASSDRQGAPPDTQYF.